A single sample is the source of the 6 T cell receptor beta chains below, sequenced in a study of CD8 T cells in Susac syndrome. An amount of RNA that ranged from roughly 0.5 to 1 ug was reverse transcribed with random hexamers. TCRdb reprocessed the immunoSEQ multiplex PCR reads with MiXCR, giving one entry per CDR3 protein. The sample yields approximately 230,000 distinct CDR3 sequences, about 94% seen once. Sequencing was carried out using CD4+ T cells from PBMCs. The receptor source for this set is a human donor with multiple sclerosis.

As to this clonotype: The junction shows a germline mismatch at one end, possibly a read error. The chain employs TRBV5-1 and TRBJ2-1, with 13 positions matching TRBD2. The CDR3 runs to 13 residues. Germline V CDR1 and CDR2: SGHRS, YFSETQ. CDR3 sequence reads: CASSSRSGTSGVF. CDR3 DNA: TGCGCCAGCAGCTCCCGAAGCGGGACTAGCGGGGTCTTC.

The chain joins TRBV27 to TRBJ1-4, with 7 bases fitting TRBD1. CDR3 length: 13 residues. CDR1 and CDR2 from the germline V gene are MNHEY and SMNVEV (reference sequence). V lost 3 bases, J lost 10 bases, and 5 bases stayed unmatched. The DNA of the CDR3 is TGTGCCAGCAGTTTCAGGGGGGTGGGAAAACTGTTTTTT. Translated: CASSFRGVGKLFF.

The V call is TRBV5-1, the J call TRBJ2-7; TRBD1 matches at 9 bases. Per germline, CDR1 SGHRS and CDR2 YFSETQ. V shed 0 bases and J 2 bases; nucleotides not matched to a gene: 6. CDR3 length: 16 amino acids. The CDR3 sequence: CASSLGRDRVTYEQYF. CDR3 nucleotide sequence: TGCGCCAGCAGCTTGGGTAGGGACAGGGTCACCTACGAGCAGTACTTC.

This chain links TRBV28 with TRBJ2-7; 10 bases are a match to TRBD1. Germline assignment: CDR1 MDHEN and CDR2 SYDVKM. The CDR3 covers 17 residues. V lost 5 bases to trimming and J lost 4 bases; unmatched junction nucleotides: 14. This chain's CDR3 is CASSHRDRGRRIYEQYF. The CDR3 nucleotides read TGTGCCAGCAGTCACCGGGACAGGGGCCGAAGAATTTACGAGCAGTACTTC.

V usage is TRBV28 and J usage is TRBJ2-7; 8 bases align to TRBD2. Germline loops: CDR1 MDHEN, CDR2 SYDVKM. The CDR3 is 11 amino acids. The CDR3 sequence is CGSGTGYEQYV. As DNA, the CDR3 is TGTGGTAGCGGGACCGGCTACGAGCAGTACGTC.

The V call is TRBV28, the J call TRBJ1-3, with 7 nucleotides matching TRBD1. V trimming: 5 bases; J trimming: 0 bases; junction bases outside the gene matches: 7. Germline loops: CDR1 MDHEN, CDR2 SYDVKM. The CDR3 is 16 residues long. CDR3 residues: CASSPTGTSSGNTIYF. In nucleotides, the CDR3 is TGTGCCAGCAGTCCGACAGGGACAAGCTCTGGAAACACCATATATTTT.